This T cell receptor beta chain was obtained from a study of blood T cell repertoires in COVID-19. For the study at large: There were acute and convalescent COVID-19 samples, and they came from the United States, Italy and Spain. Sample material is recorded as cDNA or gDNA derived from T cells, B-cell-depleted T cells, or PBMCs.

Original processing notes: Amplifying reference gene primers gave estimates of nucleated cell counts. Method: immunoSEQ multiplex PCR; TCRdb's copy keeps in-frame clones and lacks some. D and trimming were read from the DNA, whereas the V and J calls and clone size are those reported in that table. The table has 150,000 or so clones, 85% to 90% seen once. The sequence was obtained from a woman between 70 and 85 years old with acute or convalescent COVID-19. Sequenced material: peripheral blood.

Written as DNA, the CDR3 is TGCGCCAGCAGCCAAGATCTTGGCCAGGGTGCCTACAATGAGCAGTTCTTC. Translation: CASSQDLGQGAYNEQFF. The J gene is TRBJ2-1, the V gene TRBV4-1; tentatively, D is TRBD1 (5 bases). The CDR3 totals 17 residues. Trimming took off 0 bases at V and 2 bases at J, with 14 bases between the two ends. Germline-derived CDR1 and CDR2 are MGHRA and YSYEKL.